These 8 T cell receptor beta chains originate from one sample sequenced in a study of T-cell reconstitution after alpha-beta-depleted transplantation in children. Preparation of the TCRbeta library involved a method that used unique molecular identifiers. TCRdb independently ran MiXCR on the PCR reads; one entry per CDR3 protein. Of over 150,000 distinct CDR3 sequences detected, just over 14% appear once; the ten largest clones hold 13%. The input for sequencing was PBMCs from the stem cell graft donor, taken from the stem cell graft. The receptors originated from a human donor who donated a stem cell graft to a child with acute lymphoblastic leukemia.

This clonotype has a count of ten or more. V and J are TRBV20-1 and TRBJ2-7; maybe TRBD1 (6 bases). The V gene lost 6 bases and the J gene lost 0 bases, with 18 bases spanning the gap. The CDR3 is made up of 15 amino acids. The germline gives CDR1 DFQATT, CDR2 SNEGSKA (reference sequence). CDR3 bases: TGCAGTGCGGAAGACAGGTCCACAAGCTCCTACGAGCAGTACTTC. Translation: CSAEDRSTSSYEQYF.

J is TRBJ2-1 and V is TRBV6-2 or TRBV6-3; D is unresolved. In germline, CDR1 is MNHEY, CDR2 SVGEGT. CDR3 length equals 11 residues. The V and J ends lost 7 bases and 4 bases respectively, with 5 bases between them. CDR3 region: CASMRYNEQFF. CDR3 coding DNA: TGTGCCAGCATGAGGTACAATGAGCAGTTCTTC.

There are many counts of this clonotype. The V and J genes are TRBV6-5 and TRBJ1-1; no firm D call. V was clipped by 2 bases and J by 3 bases, with 16 bases between them. The CDR3 length is 16 residues. From germline, CDR1 is MNHEY and CDR2 SVGAGI. CDR3: CASSYDWDSVDTEAFF. CDR3 bases: TGTGCCAGCAGTTACGATTGGGATTCAGTGGACACTGAAGCTTTCTTT.

The gene calls are TRBV12-3 or TRBV12-4 and TRBJ1-4; unclear D gene. Trimming removed 8 bases from V and 5 bases from J, with 12 bases in between. CDR3 length: 13 amino acids. This CDR3 is CASQDVANEKLFF. The CDR3 nucleotides are TGTGCCAGCCAAGACGTAGCAAATGAAAAACTGTTTTTT.

This clonotype was counted many times. The CDR3 loop is CASSLRPGSDEQFF. Written as DNA, the CDR3 is TGCGCCAGCAGCTTGAGGCCAGGGAGCGATGAGCAGTTCTTC. This chain uses TRBV5-1 with TRBJ2-1; D might be TRBD1 or TRBD2, each matching 5 bases. Germline V lookup: CDR1 SGHRS, CDR2 YFSETQ. The CDR3 is 14 residues long. V was clipped by 1 base and J by 8 bases, with 13 bases between them.

This clonotype has at least ten counts. The chain links TRBV11-3 to TRBJ2-1; D is unclear. This CDR3 has 12 residues. The V end lost 2 bases, the J end lost 10 bases, and 9 bases lay between the germline ends. The germline V gene has CDR1 SGHNT and CDR2 YENEEA. The CDR3 DNA reads as TGTGCCAGCAGCTTATTCGTCGGGGAGCAGTTCTTC. Translated: CASSLFVGEQFF.

The chain uses TRBV19 and TRBJ2-3, with 9 positions matching TRBD1. CDR3 size: 15 residues. With 6 bases clipped from V and 6 bases from J, the junction kept 10 bases outside the gene matches. Germline CDR1 reads LNHDA; CDR2 reads SQIVND (reference sequence). The CDR3 region has the DNA TGTGCCAGTAGATCTGACAGGGGGAGAAGGGATACGCAGTATTTT. Its translation: CASRSDRGRRDTQYF.

This clonotype was found many times. This chain uses TRBV5-1 with TRBJ2-5; tentatively, D is TRBD2 (6 bases). Trimming left V 4 bases short and J 4 bases short, with 11 bases between. CDR1 and CDR2 from the germline V gene are SGHRS and YFSETQ. This CDR3 has 13 amino acids. Written as DNA, the CDR3 is TGCGCCAGCAGCCGGGGGTTCGGAGAGACCCAGTACTTC. It yields the protein CASSRGFGETQYF.